The T cell receptor (beta chain) under discussion was sequenced for a study of response to subunit inactivated influenza vaccine (dated by TCRdb to between 2017 and 2018). For context, the study as a whole: Deep quantitative profiling of the T cell receptor repertoire was used in the study to follow responses to a trivalent subunit inactivated influenza vaccine. On the study overall, not on this receptor specifically: According to the authors, only a limited number of new T cells may be recruited by each seasonal influenza vaccination.

Libraries came from RT-PCR. Sequencing instrument: Illumina HiSeq 2500. TCRdb passed the public sequencing reads through fastp at Q25 and MiXCR, retaining productive beta sequences. Each record represents a unique CDR3 protein, reported with the most common genes and DNA among its rows. Across this sample there are 550,000 to 800,000 distinct CDR3 sequences, with roughly 14% seen only once. Of the sample, around 7% is held by the ten largest clones. This clonotype has only a few counts. The antigen this receptor binds is unknown. Base-call qualities are not available, and no considerably larger clone is one nucleotide away. The CDR3 measures 15 amino acids from cysteine to phenylalanine. Here the CDR3 DNA is all that survives: 45 bases in frame from base 1. Trimming at the junction amounts to 2 bases on V and 1 base on J, and the germline ends lie 11 bases apart. Based on the germline V gene, the CDR1 and CDR2 sequences are LGHNA and YNFKEQ.

Source: PBMCs from blood, taken 14 days before vaccination. The clonotype comes from a man between 50 and 59 years old who received an inactivated influenza vaccine. Donor details come from another sample of the same person, matched by shared clones. The sequence links TRBV4-2 to TRBJ1-1; no D gene call is confident. CDR3 sequence: CASSQPSGGNTEAFF. The DNA reads as follows: TGTGCCAGCAGCCAACCCTCCGGCGGGAACACTGAAGCTTTCTTT.